This T cell receptor beta chain was identified during a study of beta chain features in type 1 diabetes. Reverse transcribing all isolated RNA meant expressed TCRB transcripts were sequenced. The method was immunoSEQ multiplex PCR; TCRdb's version includes in-frame clones alone and lacks a portion of them. The repertoire holds 140,000 to 150,000 clones, with over 9.5% as singletons. Per the germline V gene, CDR1 is SGHRS and CDR2 is YFSETQ. CDR3 length: 13 amino acids. V lost 4 bases to trimming and J lost 12 bases; unmatched junction nucleotides: 9. The clonotype was recovered from a young man in good health. Material for sequencing was naive CD4+ T cells from blood. The chain couples TRBV5-1 to TRBJ2-7, with 11 bases aligning to TRBD2. As DNA, the CDR3 is TGCGCCAGCAGCGACGGACTAGCGGGCGCCCTGTACTTC. Protein: CASSDGLAGALYF.